This TCR beta chain was captured in a study of blood T cell repertoires in COVID-19. In the original workflow: Amplifying reference gene primers gave estimates of nucleated cell counts. The assay was immunoSEQ multiplex PCR, and TCRdb's table has in-frame clones only and misses some. V, J and clone size derive from that table, while D and trimming were established from the DNA sequence. The sample shows around 65,000 clones, roughly three quarters of them seen only once. This CDR3 comprises 15 residues. Sequencing was done on a sample of peripheral blood. The chain employs TRBV21-1 and TRBJ2-7; the D call of TRBD2 is as the table states it, not checked on the DNA. TRBV21-1 is classified as a pseudogene. The clonotype originates from a human donor in a cohort sampled during active COVID-19. The CDR3 region is CASSVQRGPTYEQYF. For the CDR3, the DNA is TGTGCCAGCAGCGTCCAGCGGGGACCCACCTACGAGCAGTACTTC.